This T cell receptor beta chain derives from a study of identical twins. The ends were cut back, 4 bases at V and 6 bases at J, with 13 bases in the middle. CDR1 SQVTM and CDR2 ANQGSEA come from the germline V gene. The CDR3 has 14 residues. Using its own MiXCR run on the 5' RACE reads, TCRdb lists one record per CDR3 protein. Of roughly 700,000 distinct CDR3 sequences detected, around 8.6% appear once; the ten largest clones hold 0.75% to 1%. These same data were also listed under a study on yellow fever vaccine responses in identical twins.

This receptor was identified in a woman under 30 in good health. The sequenced material came from PBMCs. V gene TRBV29-1 combines with J gene TRBJ2-6, with a weak D call TRBD2 (5 bases). The CDR3 here is CSVVEGAVANVLTF. The CDR3 DNA is TGCAGCGTTGTAGAGGGCGCCGTGGCCAACGTCCTGACTTTC.